This T cell receptor (beta chain) was identified during a study of cytomegalovirus exposure and HLA in healthy donors. General study findings and limits: About 87% or about 30% of the time was how often most TCR beta V segments were productive, according to an earlier analysis.

Primers included in the PCR were 60 Vbeta and 13 Jbeta primers. Profiled with immunoSEQ multiplex PCR; TCRdb holds only in-frame clones, not every one. The sample contains approximately 160,000 clones, about 71% of which appear only once. Regarding this clone: Its antigen is still unknown.

Sequencing input: PBMCs. This TCR derives from a woman aged 35 to 49 in good health and CMV-seropositive.

Here the CDR3 reads CASSVPRTVSEQFF. DNA of the CDR3: TGTGCCAGCAGCGTACCCCGGACAGTAAGTGAGCAGTTCTTC. The chain is built from TRBV7-2 and TRBJ2-1; D is perhaps TRBD1 (6 bases). The CDR3 consists of 14 residues. V shed 5 bases and J shed 9 bases, with 17 bases lying between them. CDR1 is SGHTA, CDR2 FQGNSA, per germline.